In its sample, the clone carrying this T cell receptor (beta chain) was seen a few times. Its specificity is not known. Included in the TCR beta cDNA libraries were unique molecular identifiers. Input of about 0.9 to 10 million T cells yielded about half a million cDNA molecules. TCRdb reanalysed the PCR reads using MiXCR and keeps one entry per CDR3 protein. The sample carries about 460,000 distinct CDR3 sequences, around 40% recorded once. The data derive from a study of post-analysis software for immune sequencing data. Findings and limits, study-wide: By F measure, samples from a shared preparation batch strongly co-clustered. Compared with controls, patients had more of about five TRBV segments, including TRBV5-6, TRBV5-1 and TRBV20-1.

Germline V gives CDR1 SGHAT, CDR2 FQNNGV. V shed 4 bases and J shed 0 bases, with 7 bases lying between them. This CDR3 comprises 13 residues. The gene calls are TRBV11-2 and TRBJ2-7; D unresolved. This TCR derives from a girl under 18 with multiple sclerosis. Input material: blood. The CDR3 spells CASSSKASYEQYF. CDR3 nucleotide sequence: TGTGCCAGCAGCTCCAAGGCCTCCTACGAGCAGTACTTC.